These T cell receptor beta chains were read from a single sample in a study of blood T cell repertoires in COVID-19. Profiling relied on immunoSEQ multiplex PCR, and the TCRdb table lists in-frame clones only, not all of them. Of about 60,000 clones detected, 70% to 90% appear once; the ten largest clones hold 3% to 4.5%. Source material: peripheral blood. The receptors derive from a man between 65 and 80 years old with acute or convalescent COVID-19. The CDR3 runs from the conserved cysteine through the conserved F or W. D genes are given only for firm matches. Not all rows give a size; the values are once, few, many and, for expanded clones, a class.

V	size	D	J	DNA	CDR3
TRBV3-1/TRBV3-2	-	-	TRBJ1-2	TGTGCCAGCAGCCAAGTATGGCAGGCTCAGTGGGGCTACACCTTC	CASSQVWQAQWGYTF
TRBV28	-	-	TRBJ2-1	TGTGCCAGCAGTCCGGCCGGGGAGTCGGGGGATGAGCAGTTCTTC	CASSPAGESGDEQFF
TRBV5-5	-	-	TRBJ1-6	TGTGCCAGCAGCACCTGGACAGCGATTCTTGTAAATTCACCCCTCCACTTT	CASSTWTAILVNSPLHF
TRBV7-3	-	-	TRBJ1-1	TGTGCCAGCAGCGCTACAGCGGACACTGAAGCTTTCTTT	CASSATADTEAFF
TRBV5-1	-	TRBD1	TRBJ1-2	TGCGCCAGCAGCTCAGGACAGGGGGCGGATGGCTACACCTTC	CASSSGQGADGYTF
TRBV28	-	-	TRBJ1-2	TGTGCCAGCAGTTCCCGGAGGGCCCCAGCTAACTATGGCTACACCTTC	CASSSRRAPANYGYTF
TRBV19	-	-	TRBJ2-3	TGTGCCAGTAGTCTGGTTACTATAGACACAGATACGCAGTATTTT	CASSLVTIDTDTQYF
TRBV6-6	once	-	TRBJ1-5	TGTGCCAGCAGGATGGTTGACGGGATCCTCAATCAGCCCCAGCATTTT	CASRMVDGILNQPQHF
TRBV5-1	-	-	TRBJ1-1	TGCGCCAGCAGCAAAACTACCGGGACTATGGGCACTGAAGCTTTCTTT	CASSKTTGTMGTEAFF
TRBV18	-	-	TRBJ2-6	TGTGCCAGCTCAGAACAGGTTAACGTCCTGACTTTC	CASSEQVNVLTF
TRBV30	-	-	TRBJ1-5	TGTGCCTGGAGTGAGGGGGTTAGTCAGCCCCAGCATTTT	CAWSEGVSQPQHF
TRBV11-1	-	TRBD1	TRBJ1-3	TGTGCCAGCAGCTTAAGGGACAGCTCCTCTGGAAACACCATATATTTT	CASSLRDSSSGNTIYF
TRBV10-2	-	-	TRBJ2-6	TGCGCCAGCAGTGAGAGGAGGTCTGGGGCCAACGTCCTGACTTTC	CASSERRSGANVLTF
TRBV11-2	-	TRBD2	TRBJ2-3	TGTGCCAGCACGAACCCCGGGCGGGGGGGCACAGATACGCAGTATTTT	CASTNPGRGGTDTQYF
TRBV6-6	-	-	TRBJ2-7	TGTGCCAGCAGTAAGCCTACTTACGAGCAGTACTTC	CASSKPTYEQYF
TRBV15	-	TRBD2	TRBJ2-1	TGTGCCACCAGCATCTTTGGCGGGGGGGCTAAAAATGAGCAGTTCTTC	CATSIFGGGAKNEQFF
TRBV27	-	-	TRBJ2-7	TGTGCCAGCAGTTCCCGCAGGGCCCCTCGGGAGCAGTACTTC	CASSSRRAPREQYF
TRBV19	-	-	TRBJ1-5	TGTGCCACCTCCGGGGGGTTCGGGGGTCAGCCCCAGCATTTT	CATSGGFGGQPQHF
TRBV12-3/TRBV12-4	few	-	TRBJ1-2	TGTGCCAGCAGTTTTTATCCAGGCCCTTACACCTTC	CASSFYPGPYTF
TRBV19	once	-	TRBJ1-3	TGTGCCAGTAGTTTTAGGAGTACCTCTGGAAACACCATATATTTT	CASSFRSTSGNTIYF